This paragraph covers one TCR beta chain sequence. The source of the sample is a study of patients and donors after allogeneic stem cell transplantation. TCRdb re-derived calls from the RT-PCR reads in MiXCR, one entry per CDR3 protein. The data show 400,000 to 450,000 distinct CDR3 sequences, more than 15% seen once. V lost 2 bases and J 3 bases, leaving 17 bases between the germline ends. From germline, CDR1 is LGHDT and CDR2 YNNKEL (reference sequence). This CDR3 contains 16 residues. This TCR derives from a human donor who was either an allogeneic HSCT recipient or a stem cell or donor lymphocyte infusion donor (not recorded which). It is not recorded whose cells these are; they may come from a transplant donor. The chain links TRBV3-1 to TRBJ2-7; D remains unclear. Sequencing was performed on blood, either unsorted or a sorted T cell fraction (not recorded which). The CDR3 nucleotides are TGTGCCAGCAGCCAACAGTTCGAGTTAGGCCACTACGAGCAGTACTTC. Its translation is CASSQQFELGHYEQYF.